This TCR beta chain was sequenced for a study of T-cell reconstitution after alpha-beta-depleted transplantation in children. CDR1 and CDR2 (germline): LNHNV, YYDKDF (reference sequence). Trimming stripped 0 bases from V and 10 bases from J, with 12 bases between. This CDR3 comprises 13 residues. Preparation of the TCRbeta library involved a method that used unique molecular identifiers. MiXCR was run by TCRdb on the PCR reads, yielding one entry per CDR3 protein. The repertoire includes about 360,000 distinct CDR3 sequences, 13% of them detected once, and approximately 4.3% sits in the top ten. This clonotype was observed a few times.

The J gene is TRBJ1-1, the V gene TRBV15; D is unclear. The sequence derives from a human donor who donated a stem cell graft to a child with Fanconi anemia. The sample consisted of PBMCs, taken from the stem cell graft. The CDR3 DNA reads TGTGCCACCAGCAGAGATACCGTAGGGAGAGCTTTCTTT. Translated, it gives CATSRDTVGRAFF.